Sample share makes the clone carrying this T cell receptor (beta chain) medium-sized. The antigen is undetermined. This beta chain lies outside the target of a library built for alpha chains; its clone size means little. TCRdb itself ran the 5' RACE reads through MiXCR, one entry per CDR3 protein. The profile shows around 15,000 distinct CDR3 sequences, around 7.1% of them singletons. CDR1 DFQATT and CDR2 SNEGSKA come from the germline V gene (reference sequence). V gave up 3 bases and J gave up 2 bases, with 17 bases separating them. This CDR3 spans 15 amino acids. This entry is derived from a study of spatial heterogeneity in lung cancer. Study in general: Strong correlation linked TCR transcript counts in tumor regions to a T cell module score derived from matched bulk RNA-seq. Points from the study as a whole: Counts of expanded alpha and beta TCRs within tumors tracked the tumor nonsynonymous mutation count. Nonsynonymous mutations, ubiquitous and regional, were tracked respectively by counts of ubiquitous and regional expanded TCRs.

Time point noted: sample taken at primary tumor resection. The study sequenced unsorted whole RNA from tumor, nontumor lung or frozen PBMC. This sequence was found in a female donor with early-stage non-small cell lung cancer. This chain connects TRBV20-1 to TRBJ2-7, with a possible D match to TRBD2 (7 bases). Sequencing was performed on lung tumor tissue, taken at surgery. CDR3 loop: CSASPRRGQPYEQYF. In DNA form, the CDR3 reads TGCAGTGCTAGTCCTAGGCGGGGGCAACCCTACGAGCAGTACTTC.